This T cell receptor (beta chain) was sequenced in a study of Ad26.COV2.S vaccination and SARS-CoV-2 variants. Produced via immunoSEQ multiplex PCR; TCRdb's table is partial and in-frame only. The profile shows nearly 400,000 clones, approximately 89% of them singletons. Treatment meaning: some 19 received Ad26.COV2.S at low or high dose, single or two shots; about 5 received placebo; per-sample allocation not given. Material that was analyzed had been drawn on day 63 after the first vaccine or placebo injection. The CDR3 is made up of 16 amino acids. Germline CDR1 reads SGHTA; CDR2 reads FQGNSA. V was clipped by 1 base and J by 1 base, with 14 bases between them.

The receptor was derived from a person between 18 and 60 years old who received the Ad26.COV2.S COVID-19 vaccine or a placebo. The chain is built from TRBV7-2 and TRBJ2-7; possibly TRBD1 for D (5 bases). Sequenced here: peripheral blood, sampled in a trial of Ad26.COV2.S vaccine versus placebo. CDR3 region: CASSLVSQGLSYEQYF. The DNA of the CDR3 is TGTGCCAGCAGCTTAGTTAGTCAGGGTCTTTCCTACGAGCAGTACTTC.